Each of the 26 T cell receptor beta chains below was sequenced from the same sample in a study of radiation and T cells in renal cell carcinoma. Time point denoted: blood 4 weeks post-SBRT, at nephrectomy. Treatment of the sample: 15 Gy SBRT to primary tumor, nephrectomy 4 weeks later. Repertoires were generated with immunoSEQ multiplex PCR, while TCRdb's copy carries only in-frame clones and drops some. This table holds around 180,000 clones, 88% found once. The sample in question was blood, obtained from a patient whose treatment included radiotherapy and nephrectomy. The receptor set was obtained from a woman in her 50s with renal cell carcinoma.

This chain connects TRBV19 to TRBJ1-1, with 9 bases lining up with TRBD1. Germline loops: CDR1 LNHDA, CDR2 SQIVND (reference sequence). This CDR3 region has 15 residues. V trimming: 7 bases; J trimming: 2 bases; junction bases outside the gene matches: 8. CDR3 in DNA: TGTGCCAGTACCATTCCGGGACAGGGAAACACTGAAGCTTTCTTT. Its protein product is CASTIPGQGNTEAFF.

In the case of this clone: The sample has other DNA sequences that encode this CDR3 too. The chain has TRBV9 and TRBJ2-5; tentatively, D is TRBD1 or TRBD2 (5 bases each). Per the germline V gene, CDR1 is SGDLS and CDR2 is YYNGEE. CDR3 length equals 13 residues. V dropped 2 bases and J dropped 1 base, with 6 bases sitting between them. The CDR3 sequence is CASSVGAQETQYF. For the CDR3, the DNA is TGTGCCAGCAGCGTCGGGGCCCAAGAGACCCAGTACTTC. The full variable domain, with the rest looked up from reference TRBV9 and TRBJ2-5, is DSGVTQTPKHLITATGQRVTLRCSPRSGDLSVYWYQQSLDQGLQFLIQYYNGEERAKGNILERFSAQQFPDLHSELNLSSLELGDSALYFCASSVGAQETQYFGPGTRLLVL.

This clone was found a few times. The V and J genes are TRBV19 and TRBJ1-1; maybe TRBD1 (5 bases). CDR1 LNHDA and CDR2 SQIVND come from the germline V gene (reference sequence). The CDR3 has 13 amino acids. Trimming removed 6 bases at V and 6 bases at J, with 14 bases between. The CDR3 protein is CASSRERSSEAFF. DNA for the CDR3: TGTGCCAGTAGCAGGGAACGCTCCTCTGAAGCTTTCTTT.

A single count supports this clone. The rearrangement uses TRBV6-5 and TRBJ2-7, with unresolved D. CDR3 length: 14 amino acids. The V end was cut by 7 bases, the J end by 6 bases, with 19 bases between. Germline V gene sequence: CDR1 MNHEY, CDR2 SVGAGI. CDR3 region: CASIALRAPLEQYF. For the CDR3, the DNA is TGTGCCAGCATTGCCCTCCGGGCCCCTCTCGAGCAGTACTTC.

The CDR3 loop is CASSTQGYTGELFF. CDR3 sequence (DNA): TGTGCCAGTAGCACGCAGGGGTACACCGGGGAGCTGTTTTTT. J is TRBJ2-2 and V is TRBV19; the D gene is possibly TRBD1 (6 bases). Trimming shortened V by 6 bases and J by 3 bases, and 11 bases separated the two germline ends. The germline gives CDR1 LNHDA, CDR2 SQIVND (reference sequence). The CDR3 length is 14 residues.

The chain recombines TRBV10-2 with TRBJ2-5; D not certain. CDR1 and CDR2 from the germline V gene are WSHSY and SAAADI. Between the trimmed V and J ends, which lost 0 bases and 6 bases, there was a span of 5 bases. This CDR3 region has 12 residues. CDR3 protein: CASSESSQTQYF. In nucleotides, the CDR3 is TGCGCCAGCAGTGAGTCGAGCCAGACCCAGTACTTC.

The chain recombines TRBV7-2 with TRBJ1-1; possible D gene TRBD1, 5 bases. The CDR3 length is 17 residues. The V end was cut by 5 bases, the J end by 0 bases, with 19 bases between. The V gene's germline CDR1 is SGHTA and CDR2 FQGNSA. The CDR3 sequence: CASSLLVGVGMNTEAFF. CDR3 sequence (DNA): TGTGCCAGCAGCCTCCTCGTGGGGGTTGGAATGAACACTGAAGCTTTCTTT.

The chain carries TRBV9 and TRBJ2-3; 11 positions agree with TRBD2. CDR3 length equals 16 residues. Germline V gene sequence: CDR1 SGDLS, CDR2 YYNGEE. V lost 0 bases to trimming and J lost 1 base; unmatched junction nucleotides: 1. The CDR3 sequence is CASSVGLAGRTDTQYF. For the CDR3, the DNA is TGTGCCAGCAGCGTAGGACTAGCGGGGCGCACAGATACGCAGTATTTT.

The V call is TRBV19, the J call TRBJ1-4; D remains unclear. The length of the CDR3 is 16 residues. Trimming stripped 4 bases from V and 0 bases from J, with 12 bases between. Germline V CDR1 and CDR2: LNHDA, SQIVND (reference sequence). This CDR3 reads CASSRAAAATNEKLFF. CDR3 DNA sequence: TGTGCCAGTAGTAGGGCGGCTGCTGCAACTAATGAAAAACTGTTTTTT.

The rearrangement links TRBV7-2 to TRBJ2-2; weak D call: TRBD2 (6 bases). Trimming removed 2 bases at V and 0 bases at J, with 16 bases between. Germline CDR1 SGHTA, CDR2 FQGNSA. This CDR3 region has 18 residues. This CDR3 is CASSLNEAGIANTGELFF. The CDR3, as DNA: TGTGCCAGCAGCTTAAATGAAGCGGGTATAGCGAACACCGGGGAGCTGTTTTTT.

The CDR3 region has the DNA TGTGCCAGCAGCTTGTCCGGGACAGGGGCTCAGCCCCAGCATTTT. Its protein product is CASSLSGTGAQPQHF. V usage is TRBV7-6 and J usage is TRBJ1-5; 10 bases align to TRBD1. Germline CDR1 SGHVS, CDR2 FNYEAQ. CDR3 length: 15 residues. Trimming cost V 3 bases and J 6 bases; bases outside gene matches: 5. Combining the CDR3 with reference TRBV7-6 and TRBJ1-5 gives the whole variable domain GAGVSQSPRYKVTKRGQDVALRCDPISGHVSLYWYRQALGQGPEFLTYFNYEAQQDKSGLPNDRFSAERPEGSISTLTIQRTEQRDSAMYRCASSLSGTGAQPQHFGDGTRLSIL.

J is TRBJ2-3 and V is TRBV5-1; weak D call: TRBD2 (5 bases). The V end was cut by 1 base, the J end by 5 bases, with 8 bases between. The germline gives CDR1 SGHRS, CDR2 YFSETQ. The CDR3 spans 13 residues. The CDR3 region has the DNA TGCGCCAGCAGCTTGCCGGGAATAGATACGCAGTATTTT. Amino acids: CASSLPGIDTQYF. The variable domain in full, with the rest retrieved from reference TRBV5-1 and TRBJ2-3, is KAGVTQTPRYLIKTRGQQVTLSCSPISGHRSVSWYQQTPGQGLQFLFEYFSETQRNKGNFPGRFSGRQFSNSRSEMNVSTLELGDSALYLCASSLPGIDTQYFGPGTRLTVL.

This clone was recorded a few times. The chain joins TRBV5-1 to TRBJ2-5; the match to TRBD2 covers 7 bases. This CDR3 has 14 amino acids. Germline V gene sequence: CDR1 SGHRS, CDR2 YFSETQ. The V segment lost 0 bases and the J segment 2 bases; nucleotides outside the gene matches: 1. The CDR3 DNA sequence: TGCGCCAGCAGCTTGGGGACTAGTCAAGAGACCCAGTACTTC. This translates into CASSLGTSQETQYF.

J is TRBJ2-7 and V is TRBV6-1, with 10 bases lining up with TRBD1. J was trimmed by 3 bases and V by 4 bases; bases with no gene match: 9. Germline CDR1 is MNHNS and CDR2 is SASEGT. CDR3 length: 16 amino acids. The CDR3 loop is CASSGPGTGANYEQYF. CDR3 in DNA: TGTGCCAGCAGTGGTCCCGGGACAGGGGCAAACTACGAGCAGTACTTC.

The chain uses TRBV5-8 and TRBJ2-7; 11 bases fit TRBD1. Germline V gene sequence: CDR1 SGHTS, CDR2 YDEGEE. The J segment lost 7 bases and the V segment lost 4 bases, leaving 7 bases of the junction unmatched. The CDR3 is made up of 14 amino acids. In DNA form, the CDR3 reads TGTGCCAGCAGCATGGACAGGGGGCGTCGAGAGCAGTACTTC. It is translated as CASSMDRGRREQYF.

This clone was counted a single time. V gene TRBV5-1 combines with J gene TRBJ1-6; 7 bases match TRBD1. CDR1 is SGHRS and CDR2 is YFSETQ in the germline V gene. Trimming removed 6 bases from V and 7 bases from J; junction bases left unmatched: 10. The CDR3 has 15 amino acids. Written as DNA, the CDR3 is TGCGCCAGCAATTCCGGGACAGAAGGCAATTCACCCCTCCACTTT. Protein product: CASNSGTEGNSPLHF.

The chain has TRBV18 and TRBJ1-5, with D perhaps TRBD1 (6 bases). The CDR3 sequence is 17 residues long. The V gene's germline CDR1 is KGHSH and CDR2 LQKENI. V was trimmed by 6 bases and J by 0 bases, leaving 18 bases between them. CDR3 DNA: TGTGCCAGCTCGCCGACAGGATCCACCTATAGCAATCAGCCCCAGCATTTT. This encodes CASSPTGSTYSNQPQHF.

The chain employs TRBV13 and TRBJ1-1; no clear D gene. Trimming shortened V by 2 bases and J by 7 bases, and 11 bases separated the two germline ends. This CDR3 has 13 amino acids. Germline lookup yields CDR1 PRHDT and CDR2 FYEKMQ (reference sequence). This CDR3 is CASSLIAGGEAFF. For the CDR3, the DNA is TGTGCCAGCAGCTTAATTGCAGGTGGTGAAGCTTTCTTT.

This rearrangement joins TRBV6-1 to TRBJ2-3; 8 bases line up with TRBD2. V trimming: 4 bases; J trimming: 2 bases; junction bases outside the gene matches: 11. Germline V gives CDR1 MNHNS, CDR2 SASEGT. The CDR3 runs 17 residues. The CDR3 DNA sequence: TGTGCCAGCAGTGGGGGTCGCCTAGCGGGCTACACAGATACGCAGTATTTT. Protein sequence: CASSGGRLAGYTDTQYF.

The V call is TRBV7-9, the J call TRBJ1-1; the D gene is possibly TRBD1 (5 bases). The CDR3 covers 13 residues. CDR1 is SEHNR and CDR2 is FQNEAQ in the germline V gene (reference sequence). V was clipped by 5 bases and J by 10 bases, with 17 bases between them. The CDR3, as DNA: TGTGCCAGCAGCAACCCCAGGGTCCCAGTAGCTTTCTTT. This gives the protein CASSNPRVPVAFF.

The chain links TRBV7-9 to TRBJ1-6, with a tentative D call TRBD1 (5 bases). V lost 3 bases, J lost 7 bases, and 25 bases lay in between. The CDR3 loop spans 19 amino acids. Germline CDR1 and CDR2: SEHNR and FQNEAQ (reference sequence). The CDR3 protein is CASSLRGSNVHSSNSPLHF. The CDR3 DNA follows: TGTGCCAGCAGCTTGAGGGGATCCAATGTCCATTCGAGCAATTCACCCCTCCACTTT.

V gene TRBV14 combines with J gene TRBJ1-5; D uncertain. The V and J ends lost 1 base and 4 bases respectively, with 8 bases between them. Germline CDR1 and CDR2: SGHDN and FVKESK. This CDR3 region has 14 residues. DNA of the CDR3: TGTGCCAGCAGCCAAGCGGGAGGAAATCAGCCCCAGCATTTT. Its translation is CASSQAGGNQPQHF. Filled out from reference TRBV14 and TRBJ1-5, the complete variable domain reads EAGVTQFPSHSVIEKGQTVTLRCDPISGHDNLYWYRRVMGKEIKFLLHFVKESKQDESGMPNNRFLAERTGGTYSTLKVQPAELEDSGVYFCASSQAGGNQPQHFGDGTRLSIL.

The chain employs TRBV6-5 and TRBJ1-1, with 10 bases lining up with TRBD1. The CDR3 has 13 residues. Losses at the gene ends were 7 bases for V and 4 bases for J; bases not matched to a gene: 3. Germline V gene data show CDR1 as MNHEY and CDR2 as SVGAGI. CDR3 in amino acids: CASIRTGGTEAFF. In DNA, the CDR3 is TGTGCCAGCATTAGGACAGGGGGCACTGAAGCTTTCTTT.

This chain uses TRBV9 with TRBJ2-2; TRBD1 matches 8 bases. The J segment lost 1 base and the V segment lost 5 bases, leaving 4 bases of the junction unmatched. This CDR3 spans 15 amino acids. The V gene's germline CDR1 is SGDLS and CDR2 YYNGEE. The CDR3 DNA sequence: TGTGCCAGCAGTCCCAGGGGGCAGAACACCGGGGAGCTGTTTTTT. Encoded protein: CASSPRGQNTGELFF.

This chain connects TRBV6-5 to TRBJ1-4, with 8 bases identical to TRBD1. The V segment lost 6 bases and the J segment 7 bases; nucleotides outside the gene matches: 7. From germline, CDR1 is MNHEY and CDR2 SVGAGI. This CDR3 comprises 14 residues. The CDR3 is CASSRTGIGEKLFF. The CDR3 bases are TGTGCCAGCAGCAGGACAGGGATAGGTGAAAAACTGTTTTTT.

This chain links TRBV7-3 with TRBJ2-2, with 9 bases that match TRBD1. V lost 0 bases, J lost 7 bases, and 9 bases stayed unmatched. Germline V gene sequence: CDR1 SGHTA, CDR2 FQGTGA. The CDR3 is 17 residues long. The CDR3 region is CASSLTRLTGGNGELFF. The CDR3, as DNA: TGTGCCAGCAGCTTAACGCGCCTAACAGGGGGCAACGGGGAGCTGTTTTTT. The whole variable domain, filled in from reference TRBV7-3 and TRBJ2-2, reads GAGVSQTPSNKVTEKGKYVELRCDPISGHTALYWYRQSLGQGPEFLIYFQGTGAADDSGLPNDRFFAVRPEGSVSTLKIQRTERGDSAVYLCASSLTRLTGGNGELFFGEGSRLTVL.